This T cell receptor (beta chain) appears in the sequencing data of a study of blood T cell repertoires in COVID-19. V shed 5 bases and J shed 7 bases, with 18 bases lying between them. CDR1 and CDR2 (germline): LNHNV, YYDKDF (reference sequence). The CDR3 consists of 16 residues. Measured with immunoSEQ multiplex PCR; TCRdb has only the in-frame clones, and not every one. This sample has approximately 200,000 clones, with around 84% found just once. This clonotype was obtained from a middle-aged man with acute or convalescent COVID-19. Sequenced input: peripheral blood. The V and J genes are TRBV15 and TRBJ1-6, with D possibly matching TRBD1 (6 bases). The CDR3 reads CATSRGRDTRNSPLHF. DNA of the CDR3: TGTGCCACCAGCCGAGGCCGGGACACAAGAAATTCACCCCTCCACTTT.